This T cell receptor beta chain stems from a study of blood T cell repertoires in COVID-19. Data came from immunoSEQ multiplex PCR; TCRdb stores just in-frame clones and leaves some out. The top ten clones hold roughly 11% of a sample with fewer than 250,000 clones, around 86% of them seen once. The CDR3 spans 13 residues. Trimming shortened V by 3 bases and J by 4 bases, and 9 bases separated the two germline ends. Germline CDR1 SGHTA, CDR2 FQGNSA. Sequenced: peripheral blood. The chain has TRBV7-2 and TRBJ1-1, with D hard to call. The origin of this receptor is a man aged 50 to 60 with COVID-19, enrolled during active disease. Here the CDR3 DNA reads TGTGCCAGCAGCTTGAGAGCTGTCACTGAAGCTTTCTTT. Residues: CASSLRAVTEAFF.